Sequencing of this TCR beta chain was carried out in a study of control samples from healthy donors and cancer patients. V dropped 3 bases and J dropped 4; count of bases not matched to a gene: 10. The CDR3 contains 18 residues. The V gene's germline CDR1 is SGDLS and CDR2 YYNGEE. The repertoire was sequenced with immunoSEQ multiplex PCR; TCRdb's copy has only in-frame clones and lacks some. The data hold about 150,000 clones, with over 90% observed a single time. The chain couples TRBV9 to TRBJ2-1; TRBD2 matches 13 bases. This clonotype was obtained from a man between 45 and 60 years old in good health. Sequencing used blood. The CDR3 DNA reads TGTGCCAGCAGCGCGGGACTAGCGGGGTCTGGTGGGTACAATGAGCAGTTCTTC. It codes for CASSAGLAGSGGYNEQFF.